This TCR beta chain stems from a study of T-cell reconstitution after alpha-beta-depleted transplantation in children (TCRdb year 2016). The study in broad terms: Using TCR repertoire profiling, the study followed T-cell immune reconstitution in a quantitative way in children after TCRalphabeta/CD19-depleted allogeneic hematopoietic cell transplantation.

The CDR3 numbers 12 residues from cysteine through phenylalanine. Just CDR3 DNA is preserved here, 36 bases in frame from base 1. Via the germline V gene (reference sequence), CDR1 is DFQATT and CDR2 SNEGSKA. V loses 6 bases of germline sequence and J loses 6 bases, and the interval between the two ends is 14 bases. Library preparation employed PCR. The instrument given in TCRdb is Illumina HiSeq 2500. To normalize quantification of the TCRbeta repertoire, the TCR libraries were built with molecular barcoding that relied on unique molecular identifiers. TCRdb took the public reads, trimmed them with fastp at Q25, ran MiXCR for clone calling and kept in-frame beta chains. Here each entry gathers all rows of one CDR3 protein and keeps the most common genes and DNA. This sample lists roughly 400,000 distinct CDR3 sequences; over 20% were detected once. 3% to 4.5% of the sample goes to the ten largest clones.

This clonotype occurred many times. Its cognate antigen has yet to be identified. Base qualities are not recorded, but no much larger clone differs from it by a single base. The chain was built from TRBV20-1 and TRBJ1-1, and possibly TRBD1, on 5 matching bases. Source: PBMCs from the stem cell graft donor, taken from the stem cell graft. The origin of this receptor is a human donor who donated a stem cell graft to a child with acute myeloid leukemia. The sequence in DNA is TGCAGTGCGAGGACCGGGGACGCTGAAGCTTTCTTT. The translation is CSARTGDAEAFF.